The 28 T cell receptor beta chains presented below share a single source sample, sequenced in a study of T-cell reconstitution after alpha-beta-depleted transplantation in children. Using unique molecular identifiers, the investigators prepared the TCRbeta library. TCRdb recomputed calls from the PCR reads with MiXCR, one row per CDR3 protein. Altogether about 600,000 distinct CDR3 sequences are present, roughly a tenth being singletons, with the ten largest covering about 4%. Here the sequenced sample was PBMCs from the stem cell graft donor, taken from the stem cell graft. These receptors all stem from a human donor who donated a stem cell graft to a child with acute myeloid leukemia.

The gene calls are TRBV12-3 or TRBV12-4 and TRBJ2-1; TRBD2 is a possible D gene (6 bases). CDR3 size: 13 residues. Deletions cut 6 bases from V and 9 bases from J, with 15 bases between. The CDR3: CASRGVAGGEQFF. Here the CDR3 DNA reads TGTGCCAGCAGGGGGGTCGCCGGGGGTGAGCAGTTCTTC.

This clonotype was seen many times. The J gene is TRBJ2-7, the V gene TRBV7-9, with D unclear. The CDR3 consists of 12 residues. With 0 bases removed from V and 2 bases from J, the gap between germline ends came to 2 bases. The germline CDR1 and CDR2 sequences are SEHNR and FQNEAQ (reference sequence). The CDR3, as DNA: TGTGCCAGCAGCTTAGCGACCTACGAGCAGTACTTC. This encodes CASSLATYEQYF.

This clonotype was seen a few times. The chain links TRBV14 to TRBJ2-7; 9 bases agree with TRBD2. CDR1 is SGHDN, CDR2 FVKESK, per germline. This CDR3 region has 15 residues. The V and J ends lost 5 bases and 7 bases, in that order; junction bases with no gene match: 12. The CDR3 nucleotides read TGTGCCAGCAGCTCCCGACTAGCGGCCTTCTGGGAGCAGTACTTC. Amino acid sequence: CASSSRLAAFWEQYF.

The chain uses TRBV15 and TRBJ2-7, with D possibly called TRBD1 or TRBD2 (6 bases each). Between the trimmed V and J ends, which lost 1 base and 7 bases, there was a span of 14 bases. Germline assignment: CDR1 LNHNV and CDR2 YYDKDF (reference sequence). CDR3 size: 14 residues. CDR3: CATSRVTSGAEQYF. As DNA, the CDR3 is TGTGCCACCAGCAGAGTGACCTCGGGGGCAGAGCAGTACTTC.

This clonotype has at least ten counts. The chain combines TRBV10-3 with TRBJ2-3; TRBD2 agrees at 10 bases. Germline CDR1 is ENHRY and CDR2 is SYGVKD. V gave up 5 bases and J gave up 4 bases; unmatched junction bases: 6. The CDR3 spans 15 residues. The CDR3 spells CAISSLAGPPDTQYF. CDR3 in DNA: TGTGCCATCAGTTCACTAGCGGGGCCCCCAGATACGCAGTATTTT.

The genes are TRBV7-2 and TRBJ1-2, with D hard to call. The germline V gene encodes CDR1 SGHTA and CDR2 FQGNSA. Trimming shortened V by 1 base and J by 4 bases, and 10 bases separated the two germline ends. This CDR3 comprises 14 residues. CDR3 bases: TGTGCCAGCAGCTTAGAGCCCAGAGGCTATGGCTACACCTTC. Its protein is CASSLEPRGYGYTF.

This clonotype was detected ten times or more. The CDR3 DNA reads TGTGCCAGCAGTTACTCGTCGACGAGCCGACTAGCGGGAGGAGGGGGCACAGATACGCAGTATTTT. It specifies CASSYSSTSRLAGGGGTDTQYF. V is TRBV6-2 or TRBV6-3 and J is TRBJ2-3; TRBD2 agrees at 13 bases. The length of the CDR3 is 22 residues. Germline V gives CDR1 MNHEY, CDR2 SVGEGT. J lost 1 base, V lost 0 bases, and 16 bases had no gene match.

This clonotype has at least ten counts. The chain employs TRBV20-1 and TRBJ2-7, with TRBD2 matching over 8 bases. The CDR3 loop spans 17 amino acids. The V segment lost 3 bases and the J segment 0 bases; nucleotides outside the gene matches: 13. Germline values: CDR1 DFQATT, CDR2 SNEGSKA (reference sequence). CDR3 amino acids: CSASPMPIAGFSYEQYF. The CDR3 nucleotides are TGCAGTGCTAGTCCTATGCCCATAGCGGGGTTCTCCTACGAGCAGTACTTC.

DNA of the CDR3: TGCAGTGCTAGGCAGCCCTTTTTCGGAGGGCGGAACACTGAAGCTTTCTTT. As protein: CSARQPFFGGRNTEAFF. This chain uses TRBV20-1 with TRBJ1-1; unclear D gene. The CDR3 has 17 amino acids. The V end lost 3 bases, the J end lost 1 base, and 21 bases lay between the germline ends. The V gene's germline CDR1 is DFQATT and CDR2 SNEGSKA (reference sequence).

This clonotype was found many times. The V and J genes are TRBV10-3 and TRBJ2-1; TRBD1 aligns across 8 bases. The germline V gene has CDR1 ENHRY and CDR2 SYGVKD. The CDR3 covers 13 residues. V shed 6 bases, J shed 3 bases, and the junction held 1 base outside the gene matches. CDR3 coding DNA: TGTGCCATCAGGGGACAGGACTACAATGAGCAGTTCTTC. The encoded protein is CAIRGQDYNEQFF.

This clonotype was found a few times. The chain has TRBV15 and TRBJ2-7; D is unresolved. Germline V lookup: CDR1 LNHNV, CDR2 YYDKDF (reference sequence). The length of the CDR3 is 14 residues. Between the trimmed V and J ends, which lost 4 bases and 6 bases, there was a span of 16 bases. The CDR3 sequence is CATSTAGGIVEQYF. The CDR3 DNA reads TGTGCCACCAGCACCGCCGGTGGTATTGTCGAGCAGTACTTC.

This sequence joins TRBV29-1 and TRBJ1-5; 7 bases align to TRBD1. CDR3 size: 14 residues. V shed 5 bases and J 3 bases; nucleotides not matched to a gene: 7. The germline CDR1 and CDR2 sequences are SQVTM and ANQGSEA. For the CDR3, the DNA is TGCAGCGTTACGGAAGGGACAGTCAATCAGCCCCAGCATTTT. Translating it yields CSVTEGTVNQPQHF.

The rearrangement joins TRBV20-1 to TRBJ1-5; 12 bases line up with TRBD1. Per germline, CDR1 DFQATT and CDR2 SNEGSKA (reference sequence). The J segment lost 6 bases and the V segment lost 2 bases, leaving 8 bases of the junction unmatched. The CDR3 runs 16 residues. The DNA for the CDR3 is TGCAGTGCTAGATACGGGACAGGGGGCGCGGGTCAGCCCCAGCATTTT. Protein product: CSARYGTGGAGQPQHF.

This rearrangement joins TRBV20-1 to TRBJ2-5, with 8 bases aligning to TRBD2. Trimming cost V 0 bases and J 5 bases; bases outside gene matches: 14. Per the germline V gene, CDR1 is DFQATT and CDR2 is SNEGSKA (reference sequence). The length of the CDR3 is 17 residues. The CDR3 sequence is CSARDGSVGRGGETQYF. CDR3 nucleotide sequence: TGCAGTGCTAGAGACGGCTCGGTCGGCCGCGGGGGGGAGACCCAGTACTTC.

This clonotype showed up many times. The rearrangement uses TRBV20-1 and TRBJ2-7; no firm D call. The V gene lost 3 bases and the J gene lost 2 bases, with 11 bases spanning the gap. CDR3 length: 13 residues. CDR1 and CDR2 from the germline V gene are DFQATT and SNEGSKA (reference sequence). CDR3: CSARIPPTYEQYF. DNA for the CDR3: TGCAGTGCTAGGATCCCCCCAACCTACGAGCAGTACTTC.

The rearrangement links TRBV7-2 to TRBJ2-7, with unresolved D. V lost 1 base, J lost 1 base, and 14 bases lay in between. CDR3 size: 16 residues. Germline CDR1 reads SGHTA; CDR2 reads FQGNSA. The CDR3 coding sequence is TGTGCCAGCAGCTTAGGGTTCCAAGACCTGTCCTACGAGCAGTACTTC. Translating gives CASSLGFQDLSYEQYF.

This chain connects TRBV5-5 to TRBJ2-3; 13 nucleotides line up with TRBD2. Losses at the gene ends were 5 bases for V and 6 bases for J; bases not matched to a gene: 9. CDR3 length: 16 amino acids. CDR1 and CDR2 (germline): SGHKS, YYEKEE (reference sequence). As DNA, the CDR3 is TGTGCCAGCAGTCGAGGACTAGCGGGAGCGGGGGATACGCAGTATTTT. Translated, it gives CASSRGLAGAGDTQYF.

This clonotype has only one observation. The rearrangement uses TRBV4-3 and TRBJ2-7, with 9 positions matching TRBD1. Germline V gene lookup returns CDR1 LGHNA and CDR2 YSLEER. The trim removed 6 bases at V and 2 bases at J, leaving 17 bases unmatched. The CDR3 has 18 residues. For the CDR3, the DNA is TGCGCCAGCAGTCTCGAAAGCCCCGGGACAGGGTCTCCCTACGAGCAGTACTTC. Residues: CASSLESPGTGSPYEQYF.

This clonotype showed up many times. The chain is built from TRBV18 and TRBJ2-6, with unresolved D. This CDR3 comprises 17 residues. The V gene lost 3 bases and the J gene lost 0 bases, with 12 bases spanning the gap. Looked up from germline, CDR1 is KGHSH and CDR2 is LQKENI. CDR3 region: CASSPFGVPSGANVLTF. CDR3 bases: TGTGCCAGCTCACCGTTTGGAGTTCCCTCTGGGGCCAACGTCCTGACTTTC.

This clonotype was seen only a few times. This chain joins TRBV24-1 and TRBJ2-1; 7 nucleotides agree with TRBD2. The CDR3 consists of 15 residues. V gave up 1 base and J gave up 8 bases; unmatched junction bases: 7. CDR1 KGHDR and CDR2 SFDVKD come from the germline V gene. The CDR3 reads CATSDFAAGVDEQFF. DNA of the CDR3: TGTGCCACCAGTGATTTTGCGGCGGGAGTAGATGAGCAGTTCTTC.

This clonotype has only a few counts. The chain employs TRBV11-3 and TRBJ2-1; D uncertain. V lost 5 bases and J 0 bases, leaving 11 bases between the germline ends. The germline CDR1 and CDR2 sequences are SGHNT and YENEEA. This CDR3 has 15 residues. CDR3 in amino acids: CASSPFSSSYNEQFF. In DNA, the CDR3 is TGTGCCAGCAGCCCCTTTTCAAGCTCCTACAATGAGCAGTTCTTC.

The chain couples TRBV6-1 to TRBJ2-1, with D possibly matching TRBD2 (5 bases). Trimming cost V 5 bases and J 9 bases, with 14 bases left between them. CDR1 MNHNS and CDR2 SASEGT come from the germline V gene. The length of the CDR3 is 13 residues. CDR3 sequence reads: CASSPLGSAEQFF. Here the CDR3 DNA reads TGTGCCAGCAGTCCCCTAGGTAGCGCTGAGCAGTTCTTC.

In its sample, this clonotype was seen many times. The rearrangement joins TRBV20-1 to TRBJ2-1; possibly TRBD2 for D (5 bases). V lost 1 base to trimming and J lost 9 bases, with 7 bases between them. The germline CDR1 and CDR2 sequences are DFQATT and SNEGSKA (reference sequence). There are 11 residues in the CDR3. CDR3 protein: CSARGTGEQFF. CDR3 DNA sequence: TGCAGTGCTAGAGGGACTGGTGAGCAGTTCTTC.

This clonotype was counted at least ten times. This chain links TRBV3-1 with TRBJ2-3; D is possibly TRBD1 (5 bases). The CDR3 length is 17 residues. The V and J ends lost 3 bases and 1 base respectively, with 17 bases between them. The germline V gene encodes CDR1 LGHDT and CDR2 YNNKEL (reference sequence). The CDR3 loop reads CASSQLSRGHCTDTQYF. The CDR3 region has the DNA TGTGCCAGCAGCCAGTTATCTAGGGGCCATTGCACAGATACGCAGTATTTT.

The rearrangement joins TRBV29-1 to TRBJ2-1, with 8 bases fitting TRBD2. Losses at the gene ends were 3 bases for V and 7 bases for J; bases not matched to a gene: 11. Looked up from germline, CDR1 is SQVTM and CDR2 is ANQGSEA. The CDR3 is 15 amino acids. CDR3 loop: CSVEKVAGTVNEQFF. Here the CDR3 DNA reads TGCAGCGTTGAGAAGGTAGCGGGAACAGTGAATGAGCAGTTCTTC.

There are many counts of this clonotype. V is TRBV20-1 and J is TRBJ2-4, with TRBD1 matching over 8 bases. Germline lookup yields CDR1 DFQATT and CDR2 SNEGSKA (reference sequence). V gave up 4 bases and J gave up 7 bases; unmatched junction bases: 12. CDR3 length: 15 residues. CDR3: CSAIPNDRGYNIQYF. The CDR3 DNA is TGCAGTGCTATCCCAAATGACAGGGGATACAACATTCAGTACTTC.

This sequence joins TRBV6-2 or TRBV6-3 and TRBJ2-1; 8 bases agree with TRBD2. This CDR3 spans 16 amino acids. Per germline, CDR1 MNHEY and CDR2 SVGEGT. Losses at the gene ends were 3 bases for V and 7 bases for J; bases not matched to a gene: 11. The CDR3 is CASSYPPGGRVNEQFF. For the CDR3, the DNA is TGTGCCAGCAGTTATCCTCCGGGGGGGAGGGTAAATGAGCAGTTCTTC.

There are many counts of this clonotype. V is TRBV29-1 and J is TRBJ2-2; possible D gene TRBD1, 6 bases. The CDR3 runs 14 residues. Germline V gene sequence: CDR1 SQVTM, CDR2 ANQGSEA. The CDR3 loop reads CSAIPDSNTGELFF. The CDR3 nucleotides are TGCAGTGCCATACCGGACAGTAACACCGGGGAGCTGTTTTTT.